This TCR beta chain was identified during a study of T cells in Graves' hyperthyroidism and ophthalmopathy. The germline V and J ends were trimmed by 1 base and 0 bases, with 9 bases remaining between them. Germline V gives CDR1 SGHTA, CDR2 FQGNSA. The CDR3 extends over 15 amino acids. Diagnostic assessment was based on clinical symptoms, serum thyroxine and TRAb, thyroid ultrasound and orbital computed tomography. This clonotype came up many times. TCR beta CDR3 sequences were amplified from RNA transcripts. Researchers ran a first-round RT-PCR on the TCR CDR3 using the HTBI primer set. TCRdb itself ran the multiplex PCR reads through MiXCR, one entry per CDR3 protein. This sample has around 560,000 distinct CDR3 sequences, with around 15% found just once.

Input material: blood. This receptor was taken from a woman aged 18-29 years with Graves' hyperthyroidism. The chain is built from TRBV7-2 and TRBJ2-5; TRBD2 is a possible D gene (5 bases). The CDR3 coding sequence is TGTGCCAGCAGCTTAGTTTCGGGGAACCAAGAGACCCAGTACTTC. It encodes CASSLVSGNQETQYF.